The 5 T cell receptor beta chains given below trace back to one sample, sequenced in a study of identical twins. TCRdb reprocessed the 5' RACE reads with MiXCR, giving one entry per CDR3 protein. The data hold approximately 600,000 distinct CDR3 sequences, with under 8.5% observed a single time. A further study also used this sample, focusing on yellow fever vaccine responses in identical twins.

Input material: PBMCs. These TCRs come from a woman between 18 and 29 years old in good health.

The chain uses TRBV5-5 and TRBJ1-2; a possible D gene is TRBD1 (6 bases). The CDR3 totals 15 residues. Germline V gene lookup returns CDR1 SGHKS and CDR2 YYEKEE (reference sequence). Between the trimmed V and J ends, which lost 1 base and 6 bases, there was a span of 16 bases. The CDR3 DNA reads as TGTGCCAGCAGCTTGCGGTACCCAGGACAGAATGGCTACACCTTC. It yields the protein CASSLRYPGQNGYTF.

This clonotype was seen many times. V is TRBV12-3 or TRBV12-4 and J is TRBJ2-2; D not certain. This CDR3 has 13 residues. The V and J ends lost 4 bases and 4 bases respectively, with 7 bases between them. As DNA, the CDR3 is TGTGCCAGCAGTTCCCTTGTCACCGGGGAGCTGTTTTTT. Encoded protein: CASSSLVTGELFF.

This chain joins TRBV27 and TRBJ1-2, with TRBD1 matching over 9 bases. Looked up from germline, CDR1 is MNHEY and CDR2 is SMNVEV (reference sequence). The V and J ends lost 10 bases and 4 bases, in that order; junction bases with no gene match: 13. The CDR3 is 15 residues long. CDR3 DNA: TGTGCCACCCAAATAAGGACAGGGGCGGGCTATGGCTACACCTTC. This codes for CATQIRTGAGYGYTF.

This clonotype was detected ten times or more. The rearrangement uses TRBV11-2 and TRBJ2-1; a weak D match, TRBD1 (7 bases). V was cut by 4 bases and J by 12 bases, with 13 bases left in between. CDR3 size: 12 residues. Per the germline V gene, CDR1 is SGHAT and CDR2 is FQNNGV. CDR3: CASSWQGGGQFF. The CDR3 region has the DNA TGTGCCAGCAGCTGGCAGGGGGGAGGGCAGTTCTTC.

This clonotype was detected ten times or more. The V gene is TRBV7-9, the J gene TRBJ2-1; 8 bases map to TRBD1. The CDR3 contains 14 residues. V gave up 1 base and J gave up 6 bases; unmatched junction bases: 2. Germline values: CDR1 SEHNR, CDR2 FQNEAQ (reference sequence). The CDR3 is CASSLGDRFNEQFF. The CDR3 nucleotides read TGTGCCAGCAGCTTAGGGGACAGGTTCAATGAGCAGTTCTTC.